This TCR beta chain derives from a study of CXCR3-negative and CXCR3-positive naive CD8 T cells. Sorting yielded triplicates of approximately 300,000 cells for each CD8+ T cell subset. By phenotype, naive CD8+ T cells were CD45RO-CCR7+CD27+CD95-. In preparing the TRB cDNA libraries, 5' RACE with UMI labels was used. For each CDR3 protein, TCRdb gives one entry from its re-call of the 5' RACE reads, without DNA. In total, the table holds tens of thousands of distinct CDR3 sequences. This sequence originates from a human donor in good health. Some clones in this sample may be carry-over from other donors' samples. What was sequenced was naive CXCR3- CD8+ T cells from blood. Subset specified: CD45RO-CCR7+CD27+CD95- naive CD8+ T cells lacking CXCR3 (TNR3-).

CDR3 sequence reads: CSARGPPSEASTDTQYF. The V call is TRBV20-1, the J call TRBJ2-3; TCRdb returns TRBD1, unconfirmable since there is no DNA. The CDR3 has 17 residues. Germline V gene sequence: CDR1 DFQATT, CDR2 SNEGSKA (reference sequence).